This T cell receptor beta chain was recovered during a study of T cell changes during pregnancy in multiple sclerosis. Clones were read by immunoSEQ multiplex PCR, and TCRdb kept only the in-frame ones, dropping some. The sample records 25,000 to 35,000 clones, about 88% being singletons. This CDR3 has 17 amino acids. Germline V CDR1 and CDR2: ENHRY, SYGVKD. The J segment lost 4 bases and the V segment lost 2 bases, leaving 5 bases of the junction unmatched. This material consisted of CD4+ T cells from peripheral blood mononuclear cells, taken in the second trimester of pregnancy. The receptor was isolated from a female donor in good health, enrolled as a control in a pregnancy study. The V and J genes are TRBV10-3 and TRBJ2-1; 13 positions agree with TRBD2. The CDR3 bases are TGTGCCATCAGTGAGATACTACTAGCGGGGGGGTACAATGAGCAGTTCTTC. Amino acids: CAISEILLAGGYNEQFF.